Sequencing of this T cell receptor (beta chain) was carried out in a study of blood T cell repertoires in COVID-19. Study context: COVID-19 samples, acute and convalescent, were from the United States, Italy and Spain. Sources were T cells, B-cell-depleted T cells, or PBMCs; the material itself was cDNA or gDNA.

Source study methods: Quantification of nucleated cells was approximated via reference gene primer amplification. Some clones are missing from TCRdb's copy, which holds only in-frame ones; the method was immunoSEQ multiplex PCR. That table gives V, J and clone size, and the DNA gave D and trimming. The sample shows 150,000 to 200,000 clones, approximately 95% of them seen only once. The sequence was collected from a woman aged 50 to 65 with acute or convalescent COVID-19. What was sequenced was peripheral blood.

CDR3 protein: CASSQPSGAQYF. The DNA of the CDR3 is TGTGCCAGCAGCCAACCCTCGGGGGCCCAGTACTTC. The chain links TRBV7-8 to TRBJ2-5; D might be TRBD2 (6 bases). The CDR3 runs to 12 residues. The germline V gene has CDR1 SGHVS and CDR2 FQNEAQ. V shed 5 bases and J shed 9 bases, with 13 bases lying between them. Variable domain in full (rest from reference TRBV7-8 and TRBJ2-5): GAGVSQSPRYKVAKRGQDVALRCDPISGHVSLFWYQQALGQGPEFLTYFQNEAQLDKSGLPSDRFFAERPEGSVSTLKIQRTQQEDSAVYLCASSQPSGAQYFGPGTRLLVL.